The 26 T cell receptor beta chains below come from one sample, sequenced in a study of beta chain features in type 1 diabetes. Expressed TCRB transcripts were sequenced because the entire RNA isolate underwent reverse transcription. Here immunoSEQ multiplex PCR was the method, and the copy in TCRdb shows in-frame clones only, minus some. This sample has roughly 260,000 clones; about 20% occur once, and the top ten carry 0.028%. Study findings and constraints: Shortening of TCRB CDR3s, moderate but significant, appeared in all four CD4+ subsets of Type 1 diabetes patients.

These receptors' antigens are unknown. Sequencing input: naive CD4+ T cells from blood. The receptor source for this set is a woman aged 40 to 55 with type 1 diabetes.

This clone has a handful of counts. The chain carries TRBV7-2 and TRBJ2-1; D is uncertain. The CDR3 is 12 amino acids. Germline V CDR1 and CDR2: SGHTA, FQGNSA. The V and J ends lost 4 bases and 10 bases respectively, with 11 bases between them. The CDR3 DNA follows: TGTGCCAGCAGCTGGGCCCAGTCGGAGCAGTTCTTC. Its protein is CASSWAQSEQFF. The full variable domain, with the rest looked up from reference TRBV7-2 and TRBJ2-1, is GAGVSQSPSNKVTEKGKDVELRCDPISGHTALYWYRQSLGQGLEFLIYFQGNSAPDKSGLPSDRFSAERTGGSVSTLTIQRTQQEDSAVYLCASSWAQSEQFFGPGTRLTVL.

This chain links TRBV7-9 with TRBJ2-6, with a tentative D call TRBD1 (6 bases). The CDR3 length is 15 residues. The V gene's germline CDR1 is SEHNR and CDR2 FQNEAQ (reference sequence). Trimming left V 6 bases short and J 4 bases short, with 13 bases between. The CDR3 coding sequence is TGTGCCAGCAGTTTCAGGGGTACCGGGGCCAACGTCCTGACTTTC. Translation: CASSFRGTGANVLTF.

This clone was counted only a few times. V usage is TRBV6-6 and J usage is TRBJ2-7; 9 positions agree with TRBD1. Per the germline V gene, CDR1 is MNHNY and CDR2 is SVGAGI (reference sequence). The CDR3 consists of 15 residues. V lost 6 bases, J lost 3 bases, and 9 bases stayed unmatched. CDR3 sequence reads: CASSQKQGALYEQYF. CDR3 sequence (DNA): TGTGCCAGCAGCCAGAAACAGGGGGCTCTCTACGAGCAGTACTTC.

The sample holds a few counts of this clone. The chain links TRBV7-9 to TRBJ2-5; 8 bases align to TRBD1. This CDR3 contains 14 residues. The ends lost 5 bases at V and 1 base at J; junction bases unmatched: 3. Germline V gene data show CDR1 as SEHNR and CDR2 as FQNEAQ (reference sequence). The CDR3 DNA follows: TGTGCCAGCAGCCGCGGACAGGGCCAAGAGACCCAGTACTTC. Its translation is CASSRGQGQETQYF.

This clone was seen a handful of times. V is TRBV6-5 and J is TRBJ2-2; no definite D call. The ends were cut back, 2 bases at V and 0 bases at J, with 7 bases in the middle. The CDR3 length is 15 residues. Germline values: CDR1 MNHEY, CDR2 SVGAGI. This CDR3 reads CASSYVAANTGELFF. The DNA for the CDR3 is TGTGCCAGCAGTTACGTCGCAGCGAACACCGGGGAGCTGTTTTTT.

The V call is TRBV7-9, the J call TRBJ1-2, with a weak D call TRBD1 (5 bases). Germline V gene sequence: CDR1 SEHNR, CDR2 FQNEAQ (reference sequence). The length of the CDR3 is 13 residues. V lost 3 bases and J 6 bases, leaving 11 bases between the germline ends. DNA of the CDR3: TGTGCCAGCAGCTTTGCTGGGGCTGATGGCTACACCTTC. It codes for CASSFAGADGYTF.

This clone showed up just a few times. The CDR3 loop reads CSAPGQGRDTQYF. The CDR3 DNA reads TGCAGCGCCCCGGGACAGGGTAGAGATACGCAGTATTTT. The rearrangement uses TRBV29-1 and TRBJ2-3, with 9 nucleotides matching TRBD1. CDR1 and CDR2 (germline): SQVTM, ANQGSEA. This CDR3 contains 13 residues. V gave up 7 bases and J gave up 5 bases; unmatched junction bases: 7.

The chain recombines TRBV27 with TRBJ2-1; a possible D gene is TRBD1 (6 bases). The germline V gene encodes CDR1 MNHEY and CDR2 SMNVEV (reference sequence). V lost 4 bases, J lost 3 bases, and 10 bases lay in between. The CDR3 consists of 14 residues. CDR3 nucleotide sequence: TGTGCCAGCAGTTCAGGGGATCACTACAATGAGCAGTTCTTC. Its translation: CASSSGDHYNEQFF.

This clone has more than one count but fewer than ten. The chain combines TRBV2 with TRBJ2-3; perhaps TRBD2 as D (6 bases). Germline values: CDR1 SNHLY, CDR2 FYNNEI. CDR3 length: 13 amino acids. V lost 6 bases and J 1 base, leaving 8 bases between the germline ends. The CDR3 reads CASRGTGTDTQYF. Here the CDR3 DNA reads TGTGCCAGCAGGGGGACTGGCACAGATACGCAGTATTTT. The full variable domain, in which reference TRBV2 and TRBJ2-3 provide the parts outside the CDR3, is EPEVTQTPSHQVTQMGQEVILRCVPISNHLYFYWYRQILGQKVEFLVSFYNNEISEKSEIFDDQFSVERPDGSNFTLKIRSTKLEDSAMYFCASRGTGTDTQYFGPGTRLTVL.

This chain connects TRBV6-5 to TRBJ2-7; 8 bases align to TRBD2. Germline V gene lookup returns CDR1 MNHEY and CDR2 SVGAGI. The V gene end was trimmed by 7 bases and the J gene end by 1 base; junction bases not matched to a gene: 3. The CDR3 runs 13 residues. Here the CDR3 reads CASKIAGSYEQYF. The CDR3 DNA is TGTGCCAGCAAGATAGCGGGATCCTACGAGCAGTACTTC.

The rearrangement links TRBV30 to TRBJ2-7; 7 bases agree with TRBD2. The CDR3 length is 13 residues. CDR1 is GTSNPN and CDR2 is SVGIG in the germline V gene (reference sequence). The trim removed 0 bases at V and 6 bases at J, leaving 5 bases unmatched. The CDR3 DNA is TGTGCCTGGAGTGTCACTAGCGCCAGCGAGCAGTACTTC. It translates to CAWSVTSASEQYF.

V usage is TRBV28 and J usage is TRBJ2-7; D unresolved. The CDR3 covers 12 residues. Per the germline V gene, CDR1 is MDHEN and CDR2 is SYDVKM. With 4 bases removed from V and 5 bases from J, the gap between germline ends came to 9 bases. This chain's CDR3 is CASSSHPDEQYF. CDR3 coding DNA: TGTGCCAGCAGTTCTCACCCGGACGAGCAGTACTTC. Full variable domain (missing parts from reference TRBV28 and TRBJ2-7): DVKVTQSSRYLVKRTGEKVFLECVQDMDHENMFWYRQDPGLGLRLIYFSYDVKMKEKGDIPEGYSVSREKKERFSLILESASTNQTSMYLCASSSHPDEQYFGPGTRLTVT.

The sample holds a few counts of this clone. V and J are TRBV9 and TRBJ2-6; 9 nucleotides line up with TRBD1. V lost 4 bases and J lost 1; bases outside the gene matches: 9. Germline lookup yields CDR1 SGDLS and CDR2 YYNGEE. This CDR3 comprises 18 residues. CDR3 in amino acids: CASSRQTGGLSGANVLTF. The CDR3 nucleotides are TGTGCCAGCAGCCGACAGACAGGGGGATTATCTGGGGCCAACGTCCTGACTTTC. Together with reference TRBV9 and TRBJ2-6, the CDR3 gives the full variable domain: DSGVTQTPKHLITATGQRVTLRCSPRSGDLSVYWYQQSLDQGLQFLIQYYNGEERAKGNILERFSAQQFPDLHSELNLSSLELGDSALYFCASSRQTGGLSGANVLTFGAGSRLTVL.

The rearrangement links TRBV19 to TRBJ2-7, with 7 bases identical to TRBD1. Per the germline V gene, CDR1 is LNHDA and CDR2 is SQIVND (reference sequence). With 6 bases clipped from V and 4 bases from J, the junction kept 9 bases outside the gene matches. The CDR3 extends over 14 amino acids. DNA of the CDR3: TGTGCCAGTAGGCCCACGACAGGGCAATACGAGCAGTACTTC. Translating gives CASRPTTGQYEQYF. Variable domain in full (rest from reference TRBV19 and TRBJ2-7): DGGITQSPKYLFRKEGQNVTLSCEQNLNHDAMYWYRQDPGQGLRLIYYSQIVNDFQKGDIAEGYSVSREKKESFPLTVTSAQKNPTAFYLCASRPTTGQYEQYFGPGTRLTVT.

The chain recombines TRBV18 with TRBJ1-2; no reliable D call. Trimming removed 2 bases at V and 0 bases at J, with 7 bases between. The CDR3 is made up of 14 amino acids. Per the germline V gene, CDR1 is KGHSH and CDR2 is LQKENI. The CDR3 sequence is CASSPTGTNYGYTF. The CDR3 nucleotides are TGTGCCAGCTCACCAACGGGGACTAACTATGGCTACACCTTC.

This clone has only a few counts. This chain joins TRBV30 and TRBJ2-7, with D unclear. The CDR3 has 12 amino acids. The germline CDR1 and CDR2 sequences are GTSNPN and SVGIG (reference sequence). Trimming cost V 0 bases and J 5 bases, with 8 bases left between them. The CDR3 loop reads CAWSVAGDEQYF. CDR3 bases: TGTGCCTGGAGTGTAGCAGGCGACGAGCAGTACTTC.

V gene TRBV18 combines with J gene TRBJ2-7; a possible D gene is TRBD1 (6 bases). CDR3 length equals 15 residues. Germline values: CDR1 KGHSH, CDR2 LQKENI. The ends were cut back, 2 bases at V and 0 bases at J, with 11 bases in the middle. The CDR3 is CASSPRTDFSYEQYF. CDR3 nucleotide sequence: TGTGCCAGCTCACCAAGGACAGATTTCTCCTACGAGCAGTACTTC.

The CDR3 is CASSARDSYTGELFF. The CDR3 bases are TGTGCCAGCAGCGCCCGGGACAGTTACACCGGGGAGCTGTTTTTT. The chain is built from TRBV11-1 and TRBJ2-2; TRBD1 aligns across 7 bases. The V and J ends lost 5 bases and 3 bases, in that order; junction bases with no gene match: 6. The germline V gene encodes CDR1 SGHAT and CDR2 FQDESV (reference sequence). The CDR3 is 15 residues long.

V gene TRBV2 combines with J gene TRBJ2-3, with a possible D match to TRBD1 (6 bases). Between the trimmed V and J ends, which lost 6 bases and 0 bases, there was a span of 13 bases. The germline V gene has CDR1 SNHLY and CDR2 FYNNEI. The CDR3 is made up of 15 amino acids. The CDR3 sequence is CASRTGHSSTDTQYF. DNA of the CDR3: TGTGCCAGCAGGACGGGACACTCTAGCACAGATACGCAGTATTTT.

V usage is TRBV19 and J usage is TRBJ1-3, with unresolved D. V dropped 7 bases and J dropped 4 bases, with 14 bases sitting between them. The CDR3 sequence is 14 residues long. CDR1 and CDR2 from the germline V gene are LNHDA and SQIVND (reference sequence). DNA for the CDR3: TGTGCCAGTAACACCGACTCAGAAGGAAACACCATATATTTT. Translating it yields CASNTDSEGNTIYF.

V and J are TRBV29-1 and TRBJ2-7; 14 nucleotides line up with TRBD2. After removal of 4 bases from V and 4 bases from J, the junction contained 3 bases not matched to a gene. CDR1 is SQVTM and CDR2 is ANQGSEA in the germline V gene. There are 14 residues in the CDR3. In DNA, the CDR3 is TGCAGCGTTGGAGGGACTAGCGGGGGTTACGAGCAGTACTTC. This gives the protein CSVGGTSGGYEQYF.

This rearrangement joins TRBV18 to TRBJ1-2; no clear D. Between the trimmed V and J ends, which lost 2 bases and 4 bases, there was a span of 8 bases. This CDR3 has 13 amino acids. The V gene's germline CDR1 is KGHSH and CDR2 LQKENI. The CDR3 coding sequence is TGTGCCAGCTCACCAGGCCAGGTCTATGGCTACACCTTC. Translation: CASSPGQVYGYTF. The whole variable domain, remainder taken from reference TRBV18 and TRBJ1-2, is NAGVMQNPRHLVRRRGQEARLRCSPMKGHSHVYWYRQLPEEGLKFMVYLQKENIIDESGMPKERFSAEFPKEGPSILRIQQVVRGDSAAYFCASSPGQVYGYTFGSGTRLTVV.

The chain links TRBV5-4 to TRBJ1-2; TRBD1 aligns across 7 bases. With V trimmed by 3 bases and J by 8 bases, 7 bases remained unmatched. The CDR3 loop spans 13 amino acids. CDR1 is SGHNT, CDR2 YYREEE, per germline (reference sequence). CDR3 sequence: CASSYPGGWGYTF. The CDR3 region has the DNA TGTGCCAGCAGCTATCCAGGGGGTTGGGGCTACACCTTC.

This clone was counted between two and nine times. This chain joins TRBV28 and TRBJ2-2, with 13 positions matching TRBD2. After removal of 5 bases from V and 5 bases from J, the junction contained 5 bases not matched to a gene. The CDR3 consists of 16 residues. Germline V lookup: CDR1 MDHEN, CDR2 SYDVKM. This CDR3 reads CASSPSTSGRTGELFF. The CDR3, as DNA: TGTGCCAGCAGTCCTTCGACTAGCGGGAGGACCGGGGAGCTGTTTTTT.

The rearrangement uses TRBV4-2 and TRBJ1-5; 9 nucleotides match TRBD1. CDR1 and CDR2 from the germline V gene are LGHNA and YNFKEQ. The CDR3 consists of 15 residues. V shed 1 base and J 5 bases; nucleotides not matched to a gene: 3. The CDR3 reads CASSQADRGDQPQHF. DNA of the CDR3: TGTGCCAGCAGCCAAGCCGACAGGGGGGATCAGCCCCAGCATTTT.

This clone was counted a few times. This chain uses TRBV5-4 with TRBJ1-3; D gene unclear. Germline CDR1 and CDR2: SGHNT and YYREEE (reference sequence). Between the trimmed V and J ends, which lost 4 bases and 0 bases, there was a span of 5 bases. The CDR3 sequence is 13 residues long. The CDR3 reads CASSRSSGNTIYF. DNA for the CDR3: TGTGCCAGCAGCAGGAGCTCTGGAAACACCATATATTTT.